This TCR beta chain was identified in a study of shared clonotypes between healthy human individuals. Whole-study findings and limits: Since donors were few, the genetic and exposure-history diversity represented was limited.

The germline gives CDR1 SNHLY, CDR2 FYNNEI. V dropped 4 bases and J dropped 0 bases, with 13 bases sitting between them. The CDR3 consists of 15 residues. Concerning this clone itself: No antigen is known for it.

Data came from immunoSEQ multiplex PCR; TCRdb stores just in-frame clones and leaves some out. The data hold about 2.1 million clones, with about 93% observed a single time. CD8 cells classed as naive were CD45RO-negative and positively selected for CCR7, excluding terminally differentiated effector memory CD45RA+ cells. The material sequenced was naive CD8+ T cells from PBMCs. V usage is TRBV2 and J usage is TRBJ2-7; D is perhaps TRBD2 (6 bases). This receptor was obtained from a man between 18 and 29 years old in good health. Some clones in this sample may be carry-over from other donors' samples. The CDR3 DNA is TGTGCCAGCAGTGGGGAGGCAGGGAGCTCCTACGAGCAGTACTTC. This gives the protein CASSGEAGSSYEQYF. Variable domain in full (rest from reference TRBV2 and TRBJ2-7): EPEVTQTPSHQVTQMGQEVILRCVPISNHLYFYWYRQILGQKVEFLVSFYNNEISEKSEIFDDQFSVERPDGSNFTLKIRSTKLEDSAMYFCASSGEAGSSYEQYFGPGTRLTVT.